Each of the 12 T cell receptor beta chains below was sequenced from the same sample in a study of blood T cells in healthy people across ages. PCR was performed a second time for about 7 to 12 cycles using a sample-barcoded 5' primer and a J-beta primer mix. TCRdb re-analysed the 5' RACE reads in MiXCR, keeping a single row per CDR3 protein. This table holds fewer than 1.5 million distinct CDR3 sequences, 42% found once. The sample comprised blood. The receptors come from a woman aged 18-29 years in good health.

This clonotype was seen a few times. The chain combines TRBV4-2 with TRBJ2-7, with TRBD2 matching over 9 bases. The germline V gene encodes CDR1 LGHNA and CDR2 YNFKEQ. The CDR3 has 19 amino acids. V lost 1 base to trimming and J lost 9 bases; unmatched junction nucleotides: 22. The CDR3 loop is CASSQVRLPPGLAHNRQYF. The CDR3 bases are TGTGCCAGCAGCCAAGTGAGGTTACCCCCGGGACTAGCCCATAATCGGCAGTACTTC.

The J gene is TRBJ2-6, the V gene TRBV6-6; D call uncertain. Per the germline V gene, CDR1 is MNHNY and CDR2 is SVGAGI (reference sequence). Trimming removed 6 bases from V and 4 bases from J, with 10 bases in between. The CDR3 has 14 residues. CDR3 nucleotides: TGTGCCAGCAGGGCCAGCCAGGGGGCCAACGTCCTGACTTTC. It yields the protein CASRASQGANVLTF.

Only a few counts were recorded for this clonotype. V usage is TRBV7-2 and J usage is TRBJ2-1; 7 positions match TRBD2. The CDR3 sequence is 16 residues long. Germline values: CDR1 SGHTA, CDR2 FQGNSA. J lost 4 bases, V lost 1 base, and 7 bases had no gene match. The CDR3 DNA is TGTGCCAGCAGCTTAGTTGGCGGGAGTTTATACAATGAGCAGTTCTTC. Translated: CASSLVGGSLYNEQFF.

The J gene is TRBJ2-1, the V gene TRBV25-1; D possibly corresponds to TRBD1 (6 bases). The CDR3 sequence is 16 residues long. V lost 3 bases to trimming and J lost 6 bases, with 18 bases between them. Germline V gives CDR1 MGHDK, CDR2 SYGVNS. The CDR3 DNA follows: TGTGCCAGCAGTGATGAAGGGGGTTCTGTAGGCAATGAGCAGTTCTTC. Its translation: CASSDEGGSVGNEQFF.

Worth noting for this clonotype: As the CDR3 is not closed by the conserved phenylalanine or tryptophan, this likely results from a read error. The chain uses TRBV14 and TRBJ1-3, with D possibly matching TRBD1 (5 bases). The CDR3 sequence is 15 residues long. Germline V lookup: CDR1 SGHDN, CDR2 FVKESK. The ends were cut back, 3 bases at V and 0 bases at J, with 9 bases in the middle. CDR3 bases: TGTGCCAGCAGCCAGGGGACCTTCTCTGGAAACACCATATATTTG. Protein: CASSQGTFSGNTIYL.

In this sample, this clonotype turned up a few times. The chain combines TRBV6-6 with TRBJ2-1; 9 bases are shared with TRBD2. V lost 6 bases, J lost 2 bases, and 5 bases stayed unmatched. The V gene's germline CDR1 is MNHNY and CDR2 SVGAGI (reference sequence). CDR3 length: 15 amino acids. CDR3 sequence reads: CASSRRGGPYNEQFF. Written as DNA, the CDR3 is TGTGCCAGCAGCCGGCGGGGGGGCCCCTACAATGAGCAGTTCTTC.

This clonotype was found once. The DNA of the CDR3 is TGTGCCAGCAGTACCGGGACAGAGTCCTACAATGAGCAGTTCTTC. Its translation is CASSTGTESYNEQFF. This chain joins TRBV6-6 and TRBJ2-1; 7 bases map to TRBD1. Germline V gene sequence: CDR1 MNHNY, CDR2 SVGAGI (reference sequence). V gave up 5 bases and J gave up 1 base; unmatched junction bases: 5. This CDR3 contains 15 residues.

The chain recombines TRBV3-1 with TRBJ2-3, with 11 bases fitting TRBD2. J gave up 8 bases and V 2 bases, and 9 bases lay outside the gene matches. The CDR3 sequence is 16 residues long. The V gene's germline CDR1 is LGHDT and CDR2 YNNKEL (reference sequence). The DNA of the CDR3 is TGTGCCAGCAGCCAACCCGTAGCGGGGGGGTCGGGTACGCAGTATTTT. Translated, it gives CASSQPVAGGSGTQYF.

This chain uses TRBV18 with TRBJ2-4; D remains ambiguous. The germline V gene encodes CDR1 KGHSH and CDR2 LQKENI. The CDR3 consists of 12 residues. Trimming took 3 bases from V and 6 from J, leaving 6 bases between them. The CDR3 sequence: CASSPTPNIQYF. In DNA form, the CDR3 reads TGTGCCAGCTCACCTACCCCAAACATTCAGTACTTC. The full variable domain, in which reference TRBV18 and TRBJ2-4 provide the parts outside the CDR3, is NAGVMQNPRHLVRRRGQEARLRCSPMKGHSHVYWYRQLPEEGLKFMVYLQKENIIDESGMPKERFSAEFPKEGPSILRIQQVVRGDSAAYFCASSPTPNIQYFGAGTRLSVL.

The rearrangement links TRBV19 to TRBJ2-1; 8 bases fit TRBD1. V dropped 4 bases and J dropped 9; count of bases not matched to a gene: 8. Germline V gene data show CDR1 as LNHDA and CDR2 as SQIVND (reference sequence). The CDR3 extends over 14 amino acids. Written as DNA, the CDR3 is TGTGCCAGTAGTACCCCCGACAGGGGAGGTGAGCAGTTCTTC. Protein: CASSTPDRGGEQFF.

Turning to this clonotype: This sequence may be a read error, since a much larger clone differs from it by one base. J is TRBJ2-3 and V is TRBV3-1; TRBD2 agrees at 9 bases. This CDR3 comprises 16 residues. Looked up from germline, CDR1 is LGHDT and CDR2 is YNNKEL (reference sequence). The CDR3 DNA reads TGTGCCAGCAGCCAAGATACGCGGGGGGGCACAGGTACGCAGTATTTT. This gives the protein CASSQDTRGGTGTQYF.

The CDR3 spells CATSDGNSGSSYNEQFF. The CDR3 DNA reads TGTGCCACCAGTGATGGGAACAGCGGTAGCTCCTACAATGAGCAGTTCTTC. This rearrangement joins TRBV24-1 to TRBJ2-1, with a weak D call TRBD2 (5 bases). Between the trimmed V and J ends, which lost 3 bases and 0 bases, there was a span of 14 bases. This CDR3 is built from 17 residues. Germline V gene sequence: CDR1 KGHDR, CDR2 SFDVKD.